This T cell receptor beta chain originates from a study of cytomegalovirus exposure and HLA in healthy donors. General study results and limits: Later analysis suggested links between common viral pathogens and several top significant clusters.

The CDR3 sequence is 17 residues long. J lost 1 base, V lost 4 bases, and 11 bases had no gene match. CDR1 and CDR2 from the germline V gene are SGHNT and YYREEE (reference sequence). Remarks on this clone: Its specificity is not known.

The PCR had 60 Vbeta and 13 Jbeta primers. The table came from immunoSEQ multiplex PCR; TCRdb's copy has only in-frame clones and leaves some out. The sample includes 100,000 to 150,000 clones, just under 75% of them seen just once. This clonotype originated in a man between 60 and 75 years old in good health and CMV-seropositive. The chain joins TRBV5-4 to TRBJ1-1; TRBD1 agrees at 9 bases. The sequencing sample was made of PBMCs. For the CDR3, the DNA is TGTGCCAGCAGCCAAGGGACAGGGAGGGGTGGGAACACTGAAGCTTTCTTT. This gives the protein CASSQGTGRGGNTEAFF.